The rows below give T cell receptor beta chains drawn from one sample of a study of blood T cell repertoires in COVID-19. Repertoires were generated with immunoSEQ multiplex PCR, while TCRdb's copy carries only in-frame clones and drops some. This table has about 94,000 clones, about 74% appearing once. The sample consisted of peripheral blood. The origin of the receptors is a man between 65 and 80 years old with COVID-19, enrolled during active disease. Both conserved end residues are part of each CDR3. A D gene is named only where the DNA matches it firmly. Not all rows give a size; the values are once, few, many and, for expanded clones, a class.

CDR3nt,CDR3aa,v_gene,j_gene,len,d_gene,abundance
TGTGCCAGCCGGGACTTCATACCGAACACCGGGGAGCTGTTTTTT,CASRDFIPNTGELFF,TRBV6-5,TRBJ2-2,15,-,-
TGTGCCAGCAGTATAGACTTGAGTAATTCACCCCTCCACTTT,CASSIDLSNSPLHF,TRBV6-5,TRBJ1-6,14,-,once
TGTGCCAGCAGTCCTCTAGCGGGAGGGCCGATCAATGAGCAGTTCTTC,CASSPLAGGPINEQFF,TRBV27,TRBJ2-1,16,TRBD2,-
TGTGCCACCAGCAGAGGGGCTACCTACCGACTAGGAGATACGCAGTATTTT,CATSRGATYRLGDTQYF,TRBV15,TRBJ2-3,17,-,-
TGTGCCAGCAGCGTTGGGGACACAACGAACACCGGGGAGCTGTTTTTT,CASSVGDTTNTGELFF,TRBV9,TRBJ2-2,16,-,-
TGTGCCAGCGGGAGTTACTCTGGAAACACCATATATTTT,CASGSYSGNTIYF,TRBV6-5,TRBJ1-3,13,-,-
TGTGCCAGCAGTTTAGGGCGGGGAGATACGCAGTATTTT,CASSLGRGDTQYF,TRBV27,TRBJ2-3,13,-,once
TGTGCCTCCCAAGGTGTAGGCCGGAGGTATAGCAATCAGCCCCAGCATTTT,CASQGVGRRYSNQPQHF,TRBV21-1,TRBJ1-5,17,-,-
TGTGCCAGCAGTCGTCGCCGGGACATCCTCCCTTACGAGCAGTACTTC,CASSRRRDILPYEQYF,TRBV9,TRBJ2-7,16,-,few
TGTGCCAGCATAGGAGGCTTGACAGATACGCAGTATTTT,CASIGGLTDTQYF,TRBV7-9,TRBJ2-3,13,-,-
TGTGCCAGCAGCTTAGCTATAGCGGAGGACACCGGGGAGCTGTTTTTT,CASSLAIAEDTGELFF,TRBV11-3,TRBJ2-2,16,-,-
TGTGCCACTTCAGGGCAGGGCGGCTATGGCTACACCTTC,CATSGQGGYGYTF,TRBV24-1,TRBJ1-2,13,-,-
TGTGCCAGCAGCCCTACGTGGGGGGGAACCTATGGCTACACCTTC,CASSPTWGGTYGYTF,TRBV7-2,TRBJ1-2,15,-,-
TGTGCCAGCAGTTTAGCGGGAGGCCCCTACGAGCAGTACTTC,CASSLAGGPYEQYF,TRBV6-5,TRBJ2-7,14,TRBD2,-
TGTGCCAGCAAAAATCCAGCGGGAGCGGGCCAAGAGACCCAGTACTTC,CASKNPAGAGQETQYF,TRBV27,TRBJ2-5,16,TRBD2,-
TGTGCCAGCAGCACAAGGACAGGGGGCAAAGGCGCAGATACGCAGTATTTT,CASSTRTGGKGADTQYF,TRBV28,TRBJ2-3,17,TRBD1,-
TGTGCCAGCAGTTTGAGTCTAGCGGGAGGGGATGCCGGGGAGCTGTTTTTT,CASSLSLAGGDAGELFF,TRBV27,TRBJ2-2,17,TRBD2,-
TGCGCCAGCAGCCATAGCGGGAGGGCCTCGGGTGAGCAGTTCTTC,CASSHSGRASGEQFF,TRBV5-1,TRBJ2-1,15,TRBD2,-
TGTGCCAGCAGCCCCTGGGACAGTTACAATGAGCAGTTCTTC,CASSPWDSYNEQFF,TRBV13,TRBJ2-1,14,TRBD1,-
TGTGCCAGCAGTCTCATCAGCGGGAGTGGTGAGCAGTTCTTC,CASSLISGSGEQFF,TRBV6-6,TRBJ2-1,14,TRBD2,-
TGTGCCAGCAGCCACCATGCGGGTTACGAGCAGTACTTC,CASSHHAGYEQYF,TRBV7-2,TRBJ2-7,13,-,-
TGTGCCAGCAGCCCTAGCTCCGGGACAGACCACTACGAGCAGTACTTC,CASSPSSGTDHYEQYF,TRBV11-2,TRBJ2-7,16,TRBD1,-